Here is one T cell receptor (beta chain) with its context. Its specificity is not known. The study ran its PCR with 60 Vbeta and 13 Jbeta primers. Clones were sequenced by immunoSEQ multiplex PCR, and TCRdb holds only the in-frame ones, with some missing. Found here are approximately 120,000 clones, about 81% of them singletons; the top ten hold roughly 1.1%. This record comes from a study of cytomegalovirus exposure and HLA in healthy donors. About the research overall: For the roughly 400 genotyped donors, 75% to 90% fell within the Caucasian-associated ancestry cluster. Study-wide points: Trimming of TCR beta V- and J-genes showed a link, identified in a later analysis, to a missense DCLRE1C variant.

CDR1 is SGHRS and CDR2 is YFSETQ in the germline V gene. This CDR3 region has 13 residues. The J segment lost 6 bases and the V segment lost 4 bases, leaving 6 bases of the junction unmatched. Sequencing was carried out using PBMCs. J is TRBJ2-7 and V is TRBV5-1; 8 positions match TRBD1. This sequence was found in a woman between 25 and 40 years old in good health and CMV-seronegative. The CDR3 bases are TGCGCCAGCAGCCTTGGACAGGGCGCCGAGCAGTACTTC. Translation gives CASSLGQGAEQYF.